What follows describes a single T cell receptor (beta chain). The target antigen is unknown. The sample comes from a study of CD8 T cells in ankylosing spondylitis. Per germline, CDR1 ENHRY and CDR2 SYGVKD. CDR3 size: 13 residues. V was shortened by 5 bases and J by 1 base, with 8 bases between the two germline ends. General study findings and limits: A TCR beta motif of under ten highly homologous variants seemed to mark ankylosing spondylitis blood. Researchers reportedly found disease-linked clones significantly enriched in matched ankylosing spondylitis synovial fluid. Both synovial fluid and blood in reactive arthritis had previously been reported to carry some motif variants. Disease-linked clones bore a CD8+ phenotype and were relatively rare in peripheral blood.

Quantitative 5'-RACE with molecular barcodes was used to make the TCR beta libraries. Using its own MiXCR run on the 5' RACE reads, TCRdb lists one record per CDR3 protein. In the table there are about 500,000 distinct CDR3 sequences, over 9.5% of which are singletons. The J gene is TRBJ2-5, the V gene TRBV10-3; possible D gene TRBD1, 5 bases. The source material was blood, either unsorted or a sorted T cell fraction (not recorded which). This TCR derives from a male donor with ankylosing spondylitis. CDR3 region: CAISSGFQETQYF. In DNA form, the CDR3 reads TGTGCCATCAGTTCAGGGTTCCAAGAGACCCAGTACTTC.